The T cell receptor (beta chain) under discussion was sequenced for a study of cytomegalovirus exposure and HLA in healthy donors. PCR primers comprised 60 Vbeta and 13 Jbeta primers. The method was immunoSEQ multiplex PCR; TCRdb's version includes in-frame clones alone and lacks a portion of them. This sample has about 76,000 clones; more than 80% occur once, and the top ten carry approximately 1.9%. J was trimmed by 3 bases and V by 5 bases; bases with no gene match: 7. The germline gives CDR1 MDHEN, CDR2 SYDVKM. The length of the CDR3 is 15 residues. Remarks on this clone: No antigen is known for it.

Findings and limits, study-wide: Analyses of presence/absence relied on an assumption of roughly uniform sequencing depth across donors. A later analysis appeared to link common viral pathogens to several of the most significant clusters. Later on, an analysis showed TCR association rates differing by HLA locus, with DRB1 the most and HLA-C the fewest.

The chain is built from TRBV28 and TRBJ2-7; 10 bases line up with TRBD2. The TCR was taken from a woman between 25 and 40 years old in good health and CMV-seronegative. The material sequenced was PBMCs. CDR3 DNA sequence: TGTGCCAGCAGTCCCGGGACTAGCGTCATCTACGAGCAGTACTTC. This sequence encodes CASSPGTSVIYEQYF. Combining the CDR3 with reference TRBV28 and TRBJ2-7 gives the whole variable domain DVKVTQSSRYLVKRTGEKVFLECVQDMDHENMFWYRQDPGLGLRLIYFSYDVKMKEKGDIPEGYSVSREKKERFSLILESASTNQTSMYLCASSPGTSVIYEQYFGPGTRLTVT.